This is a list of T cell receptor beta chains from one sample in a study of radiotherapy plus CTLA-4 blockade in lung cancer. Clones were read by immunoSEQ multiplex PCR, and TCRdb kept only the in-frame ones, dropping some. The repertoire holds tens of thousands of clones, with roughly four fifths as singletons. This specimen was peripheral blood, taken from a patient treated with radiotherapy plus ipilimumab. These receptors were collected from a human donor with non-small cell lung cancer who had stable disease on radiotherapy plus ipilimumab. Both conserved end residues are part of each CDR3. Each record gives: D gene, clone size, J gene, V gene, CDR3 protein, CDR3 DNA. A D gene is named only where the DNA matches it firmly. Some rows mark clone size as missing; the rest say once, few, many or name a class of expanded clone.

>TRBD1|-|TRBJ2-2|TRBV5-1
CASSVGQALVTGELFF
TGCGCCAGCAGCGTGGGACAGGCGCTTGTCACCGGGGAGCTGTTTTTT
>-|-|TRBJ2-7|TRBV4-1
CASSQDQGWDYEQYF
TGCGCCAGCAGCCAAGATCAGGGATGGGACTACGAGCAGTACTTC
>-|-|TRBJ1-5|TRBV18
CASSPGPRGANQPQHF
TGTGCCAGCTCACCGGGACCTCGAGGAGCAAATCAGCCCCAGCATTTT
>-|-|TRBJ1-6|TRBV19
CASTEDSYNSPLHF
TGTGCCAGTACCGAAGACTCCTATAATTCACCCCTCCACTTT
>-|once|TRBJ1-2|TRBV28
CASSLFTGRDGYTF
TGTGCCAGCAGTTTATTCACAGGGCGAGATGGCTACACCTTC
>-|few|TRBJ1-1|TRBV9
CASSVGGSNTEAFF
TGTGCCAGCAGCGTAGGGGGTTCCAACACTGAAGCTTTCTTT
>-|-|TRBJ1-2|TRBV5-1
CASSLRQGSNYGYTF
TGCGCCAGCAGCTTGAGGCAGGGGTCTAACTATGGCTACACCTTC
>-|-|TRBJ1-1|TRBV9
CASSVEGDTEAFF
TGTGCCAGCAGCGTAGAAGGGGACACTGAAGCTTTCTTT
>-|-|TRBJ1-1|TRBV11-2
CASSSGNTEAFF
TGTGCCAGCAGCTCCGGGAACACTGAAGCTTTCTTT
>-|-|TRBJ1-1|TRBV28
CASNLGNTEAFF
TGTGCCAGCAACCTTGGGAACACTGAAGCTTTCTTT
>-|-|TRBJ1-3|TRBV9
CASKGSGNTIYF
TGTGCCAGCAAGGGCTCTGGAAACACCATATATTTT
>-|-|TRBJ2-2|TRBV9
CASSVDPLGSNTGELFF
TGTGCCAGCAGCGTAGATCCCCTCGGATCGAACACCGGGGAGCTGTTTTTT
>TRBD1|-|TRBJ2-1|TRBV9
CASSTPGGTYNEQFF
TGTGCCAGCAGCACACCAGGGGGCACGTACAATGAGCAGTTCTTC
>-|-|TRBJ1-1|TRBV6-1
CASSEEGLGNTEAFF
TGTGCCAGCAGTGAGGAGGGTCTGGGGAACACTGAAGCTTTCTTT
>-|-|TRBJ1-2|TRBV25-1
CASGDRPYGYTF
TGTGCCAGCGGGGACCGCCCCTATGGCTACACCTTC
>TRBD2|-|TRBJ2-7|TRBV10-2
CASSDIAGGFYEQYF
TGCGCCAGCAGTGATATAGCGGGGGGGTTCTACGAGCAGTACTTC
>-|-|TRBJ1-1|TRBV19
CASSIPLGPNTEAFF
TGTGCCAGTAGTATCCCCCTGGGGCCGAACACTGAAGCTTTCTTT
>TRBD1|few|TRBJ1-3|TRBV7-9
CASSDTWDRAFSGNTIYF
TGTGCCAGCAGCGACACTTGGGACAGGGCCTTTTCTGGAAACACCATATATTTT
>TRBD1|-|TRBJ2-1|TRBV2
CASSEGTGARGNEQFF
TGTGCCAGCAGTGAGGGTACAGGGGCTCGGGGCAATGAGCAGTTCTTC
>-|-|TRBJ1-2|TRBV4-3
CASSQDLRQDYGYTF
TGCGCCAGCAGCCAAGATTTGCGCCAGGACTATGGCTACACCTTC
>TRBD1|-|TRBJ1-1|TRBV7-9
CASSLGQMNTEAFF
TGTGCCAGCAGCCTGGGACAGATGAACACTGAAGCTTTCTTT
>-|-|TRBJ2-5|TRBV18
CASSPEQGIQETQYF
TGTGCCAGCTCACCAGAACAAGGAATTCAAGAGACCCAGTACTTC
>-|-|TRBJ1-1|TRBV5-1
CASSLQTSGTTEAFF
TGCGCCAGCAGCTTACAGACCTCGGGTACCACTGAAGCTTTCTTT
>-|-|TRBJ2-2|TRBV6-4
CASRRDAGELFF
TGTGCCAGCAGAAGGGATGCCGGGGAGCTGTTTTTT
>-|-|TRBJ2-1|TRBV4-1
CASSLTGWSYNEQFF
TGCGCCAGCAGCCTTACTGGCTGGTCCTACAATGAGCAGTTCTTC
>-|-|TRBJ2-2|TRBV5-6
CASSLAATGELFF
TGTGCCAGCAGCTTGGCTGCGACCGGGGAGCTGTTTTTT
>-|-|TRBJ2-2|TRBV5-1
CASSFGTDWSGELFF
TGCGCCAGCAGCTTCGGGACTGATTGGAGCGGGGAGCTGTTTTTT
>-|-|TRBJ1-1|TRBV18
CASSPSKQGNTEAFF
TGTGCCAGCTCACCATCAAAACAGGGCAACACTGAAGCTTTCTTT
>-|few|TRBJ1-4|TRBV5-1
CASSPWTVWGEKLFF
TGTGCCAGCAGCCCGTGGACCGTCTGGGGTGAAAAACTGTTTTTT
>-|-|TRBJ2-3|TRBV7-8
CASSPMGGDPTDTQYF
TGTGCCAGCAGCCCCATGGGCGGTGATCCCACAGATACGCAGTATTTT
>-|-|TRBJ1-3|TRBV9
CASSVDVSSGNTIYF
TGTGCCAGCAGCGTAGATGTCAGTTCTGGAAACACCATATATTTT
>-|-|TRBJ1-2|TRBV5-1
CASSLRTGANYGYTF
TGCGCCAGCAGCCTCCGGACCGGAGCTAACTATGGCTACACCTTC
>-|-|TRBJ1-5|TRBV2
CASSGGNQPQHF
TGTGCCAGCAGTGGCGGAAATCAGCCCCAGCATTTT
>TRBD2|-|TRBJ2-3|TRBV7-2
CASSPRLAGATDTQYF
TGTGCCAGCAGCCCCCGACTAGCGGGGGCCACAGATACGCAGTATTTT
>-|-|TRBJ1-4|TRBV2
CASSDMTPPVGKLFF
TGTGCCAGCAGTGACATGACCCCCCCAGTTGGAAAACTGTTTTTT
>-|-|TRBJ1-1|TRBV5-1
CASSSGRGVWGTEAFF
TGCGCCAGCAGCTCCGGACGGGGGGTATGGGGCACTGAAGCTTTCTTT
>-|-|TRBJ1-3|TRBV14
CASSQVGRSFSGNTIYF
TGTGCCAGCAGCCAAGTCGGCAGGTCCTTCTCTGGAAACACCATATATTTT
>-|-|TRBJ1-1|TRBV7-2
CASSHNRGVGTEAFF
TGTGCCAGCAGCCATAATCGCGGGGTAGGGACTGAAGCTTTCTTT
>-|-|TRBJ2-1|TRBV11-2
CASSTGHVTMMQFF
TGTGCCAGCAGCACGGGACACGTTACAATGATGCAGTTCTTC
>-|few|TRBJ1-5|TRBV7-2
CASSSRQNSNQPQHF
TGTGCCAGCAGCTCCAGACAGAATAGCAATCAGCCCCAGCATTTT
>-|-|TRBJ1-1|TRBV6-5
CASSPTGLSTEAFF
TGTGCCAGCAGCCCGACGGGGTTAAGCACTGAAGCTTTCTTT
>TRBD1|-|TRBJ1-1|TRBV9
CASSASAGTGDTEAFF
TGTGCCAGCAGCGCGTCGGCCGGGACAGGAGACACTGAAGCTTTCTTT
>-|-|TRBJ1-2|TRBV28
CASGFPGGGGGYTF
TGTGCCAGCGGGTTCCCCGGCGGGGGGGGTGGCTACACCTTC
>-|-|TRBJ1-6|TRBV2
CASSEQGPAANSPLHF
TGTGCCAGCAGTGAGCAGGGGCCGGCCGCTAATTCACCCCTCCACTTT
>-|-|TRBJ2-2|TRBV4-3
CASSQDLGGLGTGELFF
TGCGCCAGCAGCCAAGATCTCGGGGGGCTGGGCACCGGGGAGCTGTTTTTT
>TRBD2|-|TRBJ2-1|TRBV7-2
CASSLAPAGALSYNEQFF
TGTGCCAGCAGCTTAGCTCCAGCGGGGGCCCTCTCCTACAATGAGCAGTTCTTC
>-|-|TRBJ1-3|TRBV7-2
CASSPQGYYSGNTIYF
TGTGCCAGCAGCCCGCAGGGTTATTACTCTGGAAACACCATATATTTT
>TRBD1|-|TRBJ2-2|TRBV6-1
CASSLDRAGGELFF
TGTGCCAGCAGCCTAGACAGGGCGGGCGGGGAGCTGTTTTTT
>TRBD1|-|TRBJ1-1|TRBV19
CASSIGGGADTEAFF
TGTGCCAGTAGTATAGGAGGGGGCGCGGACACTGAAGCTTTCTTT
>TRBD1|-|TRBJ1-5|TRBV13
CASSLGQGHQPQHF
TGTGCCAGCAGCTTGGGACAGGGCCATCAACCCCAGCATTTT
>TRBD2|-|TRBJ2-2|TRBV5-1
CASSLAERGNTGELFF
TGCGCCAGCAGCTTGGCCGAGCGGGGGAACACCGGGGAGCTGTTTTTT